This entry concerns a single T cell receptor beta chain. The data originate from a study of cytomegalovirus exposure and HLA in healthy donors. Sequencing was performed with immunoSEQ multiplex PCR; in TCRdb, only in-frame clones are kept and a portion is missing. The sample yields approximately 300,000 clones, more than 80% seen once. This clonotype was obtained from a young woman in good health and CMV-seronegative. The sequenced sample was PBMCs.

The DNA for the CDR3 is TGTGCCAGCTCCCCCCGACAGGACAACTATGGCTACACCTTC. It specifies CASSPRQDNYGYTF. The V call is TRBV18, the J call TRBJ1-2; possible D gene TRBD1, 6 bases. Per germline, CDR1 KGHSH and CDR2 LQKENI. Between the trimmed V and J ends, which lost 6 bases and 2 bases, there was a span of 13 bases. The CDR3 has 14 amino acids.